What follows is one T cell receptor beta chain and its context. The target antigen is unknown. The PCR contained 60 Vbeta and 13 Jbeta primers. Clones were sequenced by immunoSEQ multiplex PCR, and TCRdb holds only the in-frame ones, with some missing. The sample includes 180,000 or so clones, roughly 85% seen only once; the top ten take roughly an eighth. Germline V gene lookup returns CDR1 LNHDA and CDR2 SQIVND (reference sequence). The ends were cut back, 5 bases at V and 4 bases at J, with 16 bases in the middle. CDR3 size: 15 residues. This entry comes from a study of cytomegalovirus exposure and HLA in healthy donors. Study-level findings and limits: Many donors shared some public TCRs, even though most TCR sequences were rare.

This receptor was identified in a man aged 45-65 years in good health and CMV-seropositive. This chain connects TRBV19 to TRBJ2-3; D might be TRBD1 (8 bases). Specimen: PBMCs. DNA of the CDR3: TGTGCCAGTAGTGGGCTAACAGGGGGGGCAGATACGCAGTATTTT. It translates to CASSGLTGGADTQYF.